This T cell receptor (beta chain) appears in the sequencing data of a study of T-cell memory formation after mild COVID-19. Study-level results: Most CD4+ clones that shrank were in CM and EM, while CD8+ ones turned up in EMRA. Clones that contracted from day 15 to 85 had balanced CD4/CD8; later expanders were CD4+ biased. Within pre-infection memory, some responding clones were found, suggesting cross-reactive memory joined.

The CDR3 is made up of 15 amino acids. V lost 5 bases and J lost 5; bases outside the gene matches: 10. The germline V gene encodes CDR1 SGHNT and CDR2 YYREEE (reference sequence). From the 5' RACE reads, TCRdb called clonotypes with MiXCR, one entry per CDR3 protein. The repertoire consists of hundreds of thousands of distinct CDR3 sequences, with about 22% occurring once and the leading ten covering around 13%. The table lists this clonotype with many counts. The antigen remains undetermined. Sequenced input: PBMCs or a T cell subset sorted from them (not recorded which). The receptor was derived from an adult woman who had mild COVID-19 (a few samples of this study predate the infection). Cell type and time point are not known. The chain carries TRBV5-4 and TRBJ2-7; 10 bases match TRBD1. The CDR3 here is CASSSDRDRGHEQYF. Written as DNA, the CDR3 is TGTGCCAGCAGTTCAGACCGGGACAGGGGCCACGAGCAGTACTTC.